These 13 T cell receptor beta chains were all obtained from the same sample, sequenced in a study of OX40 agonist ivuxolimab in advanced cancers. Generated by immunoSEQ multiplex PCR, the TCRdb table keeps only in-frame clones and is missing some. The profile shows roughly 65,000 clones, around 86% of them singletons. The sample consisted of CD4+ or CD8+ T cells sorted from blood, taken in a trial of the OX40 agonist ivuxolimab. These receptors were collected from an adult with an advanced solid tumor such as melanoma, head and neck, liver or kidney cancer.

The chain joins TRBV10-1 to TRBJ2-7; 8 bases align to TRBD1. The CDR3 consists of 13 residues. V lost 5 bases and J lost 1; bases outside the gene matches: 1. Germline values: CDR1 WNHNN, CDR2 SYGVQD (reference sequence). In DNA form, the CDR3 reads TGCGCCAGCAGTCGGGACAGGTCCTACGAGCAGTACTTC. Translated: CASSRDRSYEQYF.

The V call is TRBV19, the J call TRBJ1-2; a possible D gene is TRBD1 (5 bases). The CDR3 length is 16 residues. Germline V gene sequence: CDR1 LNHDA, CDR2 SQIVND (reference sequence). Between the trimmed V and J ends, which lost 0 bases and 2 bases, there was a span of 13 bases. Here the CDR3 reads CASSIDLGAANYGYTF. The CDR3 DNA follows: TGTGCCAGTAGTATAGATCTAGGGGCCGCGAACTATGGCTACACCTTC.

The rearrangement uses TRBV11-2 and TRBJ2-3; the D is unclear. From germline, CDR1 is SGHAT and CDR2 FQNNGV. Trimming took off 1 base at V and 8 bases at J, with 16 bases between the two ends. The CDR3 loop spans 15 amino acids. CDR3 bases: TGTGCCAGCAGCTTAGGCTGGCTCCTCAGTGGTACGCAGTATTTT. It specifies CASSLGWLLSGTQYF.

The chain carries TRBV4-2 and TRBJ2-5; D gene uncertain. Trimming stripped 4 bases from V and 0 bases from J, with 9 bases between. CDR3 length: 14 amino acids. From germline, CDR1 is LGHNA and CDR2 YNFKEQ. The CDR3 DNA is TGTGCCAGCAGCCCAAGGACGGACCAAGAGACCCAGTACTTC. The encoded protein is CASSPRTDQETQYF.

The chain carries TRBV5-4 and TRBJ2-2; TRBD2 matches 9 bases. Germline-derived CDR1 and CDR2 are SGHNT and YYREEE (reference sequence). V lost 2 bases and J lost 3; bases outside the gene matches: 17. The CDR3 is 20 amino acids. In DNA form, the CDR3 reads TGTGCCAGCAGCTTCATGCGGTTGCGGGGGGGCCGAGGGGACACCGGGGAGCTGTTTTTT. Its translation is CASSFMRLRGGRGDTGELFF.

This chain connects TRBV6-1 to TRBJ2-3; D perhaps matches TRBD1 (6 bases). The CDR3 has 13 amino acids. The germline gives CDR1 MNHNS, CDR2 SASEGT. Trimming stripped 4 bases from V and 3 bases from J, with 8 bases between. The DNA of the CDR3 is TGTGCCAGCAGTGTCCAGGGGACAGATACGCAGTATTTT. Protein sequence: CASSVQGTDTQYF.

The chain recombines TRBV10-3 with TRBJ2-3, with TRBD2 matching 9 bases. Per the germline V gene, CDR1 is ENHRY and CDR2 is SYGVKD. The length of the CDR3 is 15 residues. The J segment lost 0 bases and the V segment lost 6 bases, leaving 4 bases of the junction unmatched. The CDR3 DNA reads TGTGCCATCAGACCCGGGACTAGCAGCACAGATACGCAGTATTTT. This encodes CAIRPGTSSTDTQYF.

The chain combines TRBV29-1 with TRBJ2-7, with a weak D call TRBD1 (6 bases). Per the germline V gene, CDR1 is SQVTM and CDR2 is ANQGSEA. V was shortened by 4 bases and J by 2 bases, with 18 bases between the two germline ends. CDR3 length equals 15 residues. CDR3 protein: CSVGSRGAAPYEQYF. CDR3 DNA sequence: TGCAGCGTTGGGTCCAGGGGCGCTGCCCCCTACGAGCAGTACTTC.

V and J are TRBV6-5 and TRBJ1-5; unclear D gene. Germline V gene sequence: CDR1 MNHEY, CDR2 SVGAGI. The CDR3 is 15 amino acids. V lost 6 bases and J lost 0, with 12 bases in between. CDR3 region: CASRLGVYSNQPQHF. The CDR3 nucleotides are TGTGCCAGCAGATTGGGAGTCTATAGCAATCAGCCCCAGCATTTT.

This clone was recorded once. This chain links TRBV5-1 with TRBJ1-1, with 8 bases that match TRBD1. The V gene end was trimmed by 3 bases and the J gene end by 0 bases; junction bases not matched to a gene: 4. The CDR3 consists of 15 residues. Per the germline V gene, CDR1 is SGHRS and CDR2 is YFSETQ. The DNA for the CDR3 is TGCGCCAGCAGCTGGGGGACAGGAGTGAACACTGAAGCTTTCTTT. Its translation: CASSWGTGVNTEAFF.

The chain employs TRBV10-3 and TRBJ1-1; tentative D call: TRBD1 (6 bases). V was cut by 11 bases and J by 0 bases, with 10 bases left in between. The CDR3 runs to 12 residues. Germline CDR1 is ENHRY and CDR2 is SYGVKD. CDR3 residues: CAAGQMNTEAFF. CDR3 sequence (DNA): TGTGCCGCCGGACAGATGAACACTGAAGCTTTCTTT.

This chain uses TRBV18 with TRBJ2-7, with 16 nucleotides matching TRBD2. Losses at the gene ends were 5 bases for V and 2 bases for J; bases not matched to a gene: 15. The CDR3 extends over 20 amino acids. Germline loops: CDR1 KGHSH, CDR2 LQKENI. This CDR3 is CASSSIPGLAGGKEAYEQYF. The CDR3 DNA reads TGTGCCAGCTCATCCATACCGGGACTAGCGGGGGGGAAGGAGGCCTACGAGCAGTACTTC.

The rearrangement links TRBV4-2 to TRBJ2-6; D may correspond to TRBD1 or TRBD2 (5 bases each). This CDR3 is 15 amino acids long. V lost 3 bases to trimming and J lost 0 bases, with 6 bases between them. The germline V gene encodes CDR1 LGHNA and CDR2 YNFKEQ. The CDR3 bases are TGTGCCAGCAGCCAGGGGGACTCTGGGGCCAACGTCCTGACTTTC. It codes for CASSQGDSGANVLTF.